Shown below are 9 T cell receptor beta chains from a single sample sequenced in a study of shared clonotypes between healthy human individuals. Naive CD8 cells lacked CD45RO, underwent positive selection for CCR7 and left out terminally differentiated effector memory CD45RA+ cells. Assay: immunoSEQ multiplex PCR; the TCRdb copy retains only in-frame clones and omits some. This sample has some 2 million clones; roughly 94% occur once, and the top ten carry 0.85% to 1.2%. The sequenced sample consisted of naive CD8+ T cells sorted from blood. The receptors were gathered from a young man in good health.

The chain links TRBV30 to TRBJ2-3, with D unclear. The V gene lost 2 bases and the J gene lost 2 bases, with 5 bases spanning the gap. Per germline, CDR1 GTSNPN and CDR2 SVGIG (reference sequence). CDR3 length equals 12 residues. The CDR3 DNA reads TGTGCCTGGAGTACGGTCACAGATACGCAGTATTTT. It specifies CAWSTVTDTQYF.

This sequence joins TRBV5-6 and TRBJ1-1, with a weak D call TRBD1 (5 bases). The V gene lost 2 bases and the J gene lost 0 bases, with 14 bases spanning the gap. The CDR3 runs 16 residues. Germline CDR1 reads SGHDT; CDR2 reads YYEEEE. The DNA for the CDR3 is TGTGCCAGCAGCTTTGATCCAGGGACCATGAACACTGAAGCTTTCTTT. This encodes CASSFDPGTMNTEAFF.

The chain recombines TRBV4-1 with TRBJ1-6; possibly TRBD1 for D (5 bases). CDR3 length: 15 residues. Trimming removed 5 bases from V and 5 bases from J, with 13 bases in between. CDR1 is MGHRA and CDR2 is YSYEKL in the germline V gene. CDR3 region: CASSSTGQNNSPLHF. The DNA of the CDR3 is TGCGCCAGCAGCAGTACGGGGCAGAATAATTCACCCCTCCACTTT.

The V gene is TRBV9, the J gene TRBJ2-5, with 12 bases identical to TRBD2. V dropped 3 bases and J dropped 4; count of bases not matched to a gene: 7. The germline V gene has CDR1 SGDLS and CDR2 YYNGEE. The CDR3 extends over 16 amino acids. CDR3 DNA sequence: TGTGCCAGCAGCGATGCTAGCGGGAGGGGAGGAGAGACCCAGTACTTC. This sequence encodes CASSDASGRGGETQYF.

This chain links TRBV5-1 with TRBJ2-3, with a possible D match to TRBD1 (6 bases). This CDR3 spans 15 amino acids. Germline loops: CDR1 SGHRS, CDR2 YFSETQ. The V end was cut by 8 bases, the J end by 0 bases, with 16 bases between. The CDR3 nucleotides read TGCGCCAGTGCCCGGAGCAGGGGCAGCACAGATACGCAGTATTTT. This translates into CASARSRGSTDTQYF.

In its sample, this clone was seen once. The chain carries TRBV7-9 and TRBJ1-2, with D uncertain. Germline loops: CDR1 SEHNR, CDR2 FQNEAQ (reference sequence). The CDR3 sequence is 14 residues long. Between the trimmed V and J ends, which lost 6 bases and 6 bases, there was a span of 17 bases. This chain's CDR3 is CASSPVGSVDGYTF. The CDR3 coding sequence is TGTGCCAGCAGTCCCGTCGGCAGTGTAGATGGCTACACCTTC.

This sequence joins TRBV9 and TRBJ2-7, with D perhaps TRBD1 (7 bases). The V end lost 3 bases, the J end lost 1 base, and 17 bases lay between the germline ends. This CDR3 contains 16 residues. CDR1 is SGDLS and CDR2 is YYNGEE in the germline V gene. CDR3: CASSAEGGQPSYEQYF. The CDR3 DNA reads as TGTGCCAGCAGCGCGGAGGGGGGACAGCCATCCTACGAGCAGTACTTC.

The chain links TRBV9 to TRBJ2-2; D could derive from TRBD1 or TRBD2 (5 bases each). V was pared by 4 bases and J by 5 bases, with 9 bases between. Germline CDR1 is SGDLS and CDR2 is YYNGEE. The length of the CDR3 is 13 residues. CDR3 nucleotides: TGTGCCAGCAGCACGTGGGGGACCGGGGAGCTGTTTTTT. This gives the protein CASSTWGTGELFF. The full variable domain, completed using reference TRBV9 and TRBJ2-2, is DSGVTQTPKHLITATGQRVTLRCSPRSGDLSVYWYQQSLDQGLQFLIQYYNGEERAKGNILERFSAQQFPDLHSELNLSSLELGDSALYFCASSTWGTGELFFGEGSRLTVL.

This chain connects TRBV11-2 to TRBJ1-1, with a possible D match to TRBD1 (6 bases). Trimming took 5 bases from V and 7 from J, leaving 20 bases between them. Germline loops: CDR1 SGHAT, CDR2 FQNNGV. There are 15 residues in the CDR3. CDR3: CASSLYRRDNYEAFF. In DNA form, the CDR3 reads TGTGCCAGCAGCCTATACCGCCGGGACAACTATGAAGCTTTCTTT. Full variable domain (rest looked up from reference TRBV11-2 and TRBJ1-1): EAGVAQSPRYKIIEKRQSVAFWCNPISGHATLYWYQQILGQGPKLLIQFQNNGVVDDSQLPKDRFSAERLKGVDSTLKIQPAKLEDSAVYLCASSLYRRDNYEAFFGQGTRLTVV.